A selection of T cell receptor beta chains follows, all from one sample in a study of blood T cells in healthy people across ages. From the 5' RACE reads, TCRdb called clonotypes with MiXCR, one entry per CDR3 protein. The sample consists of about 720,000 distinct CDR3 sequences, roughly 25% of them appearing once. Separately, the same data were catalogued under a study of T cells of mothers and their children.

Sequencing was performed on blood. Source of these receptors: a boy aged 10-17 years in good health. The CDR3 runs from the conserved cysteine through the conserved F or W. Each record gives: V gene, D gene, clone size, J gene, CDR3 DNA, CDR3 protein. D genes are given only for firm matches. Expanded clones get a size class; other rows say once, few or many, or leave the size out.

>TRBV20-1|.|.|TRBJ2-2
TGCAGTGCTAGAGTCGTAGACCTGAACACCGGGGAGCCGTTTTTT
CSARVVDLNTGEPFF
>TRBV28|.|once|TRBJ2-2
TGTGTCAGCAGTTTTAGTCTGATTAACACCGGGGAGCTGTTTTTT
CVSSFSLINTGELFF
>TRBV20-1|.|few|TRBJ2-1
TGCAGTGCTAGAGAGGATGGTGACAATGAGCAGTTCTTC
CSAREDGDNEQFF
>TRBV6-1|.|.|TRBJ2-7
TGTGCCAGCACGCGGGACCCCTCCTACGAGCAGTACTTC
CASTRDPSYEQYF
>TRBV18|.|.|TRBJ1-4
TGTGCCAGCTCACCCGGAAGGGTGGAGAATGAAAAACTGTTTTTT
CASSPGRVENEKLFF
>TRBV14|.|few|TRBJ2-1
TGTGCCAGCAGCCAAAGTCTCGGCTTATCCTACAATGAGCAGTTCTTC
CASSQSLGLSYNEQFF
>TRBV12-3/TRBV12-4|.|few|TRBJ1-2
TGTGCCAGCAGGACCCCGGAAGCCGGGTATGGCTACACCTTC
CASRTPEAGYGYTF
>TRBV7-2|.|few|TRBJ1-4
TGTGCCAGCAGCCCACCGGGAATGAATGAAAAACTGTTTTTT
CASSPPGMNEKLFF
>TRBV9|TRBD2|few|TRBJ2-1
TGTGCCAGCAGCGTAGAGCTAGCGGGCTCCTACAATGAGCAGTTCTTC
CASSVELAGSYNEQFF
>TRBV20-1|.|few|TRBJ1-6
TGCAGTGCTAGAGATTCTGTTGGGTCTTCACCCCTCCACTTT
CSARDSVGSSPLHF
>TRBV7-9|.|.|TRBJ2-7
TGTGCCAGCAGCTTCGCGGGGGCCTACGAGCGGTACTTC
CASSFAGAYERYF
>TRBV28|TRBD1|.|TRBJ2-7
TGTGCCAGCAGTTCACAGGGGTTGACTAAATACGAGCAGTACTTC
CASSSQGLTKYEQYF
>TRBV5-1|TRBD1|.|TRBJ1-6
TGCGCCAGCAGCTTTACCTGGACAGGGACCTATAATTCACCCCTCCACTTT
CASSFTWTGTYNSPLHF
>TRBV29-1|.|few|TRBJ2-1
TGCAGCGTTGAAAAGGAGGGCAGCAATGACCAGTTCTTC
CSVEKEGSNDQFF
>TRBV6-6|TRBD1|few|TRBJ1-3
TGTGCCAGCAGAAGGGACAGACGCTCTGGAAACACCATATATTTT
CASRRDRRSGNTIYF
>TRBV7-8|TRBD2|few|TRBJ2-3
TGTGCCAGCAGCGGAAGCGGGGGCCCGAGCACAGATACGCAGTATTTT
CASSGSGGPSTDTQYF
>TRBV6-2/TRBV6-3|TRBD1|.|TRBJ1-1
TGTGCCAGCAGGCAGGGGGCCTCTGCTTCGTGGGCTGAAGCTTTCTTT
CASRQGASASWAEAFF
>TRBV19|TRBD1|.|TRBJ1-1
TGTGCCAGTAGACCGACCCGACAGGGGATGTACACTGAAGCTTTCTTT
CASRPTRQGMYTEAFF
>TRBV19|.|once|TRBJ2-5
TGTGCCAGTAGTATGTCCGGGGTAGAGACCCAGTACTTC
CASSMSGVETQYF
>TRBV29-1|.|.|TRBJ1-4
TGCAGCGTTGCGGCACAGGCAGGTGAAAAACTGTTTTTT
CSVAAQAGEKLFF
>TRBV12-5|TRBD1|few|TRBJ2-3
TGTGCTAGTGGTTTGTCAACAGGGGGTACCCCAGATACGCAGTATTTT
CASGLSTGGTPDTQYF
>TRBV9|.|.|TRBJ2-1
TGTGCCAGCAGCGTAAGTCAGCGGTCCTACAATGAGCAGTTCTTC
CASSVSQRSYNEQFF
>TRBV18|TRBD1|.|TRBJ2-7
TGTGCCAGCTCACGGGGACAGGGGAATTCTTTTTACGAGCAGTACTTC
CASSRGQGNSFYEQYF
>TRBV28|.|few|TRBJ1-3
TGTGCCAGCAGTTCCTTGGGGGTCCCTGGAAACACCATATATTTT
CASSSLGVPGNTIYF
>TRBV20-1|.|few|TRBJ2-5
TGCAGTGCTAGTATCCTTCAAGAGACCCAGTACTTC
CSASILQETQYF
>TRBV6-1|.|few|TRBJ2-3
TGTGCCAGCATGAGGGCAGACACAGATACGCAGTATTTT
CASMRADTDTQYF
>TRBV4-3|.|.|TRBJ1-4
TGCGCCAGCAGCCAAGAGTGGCTGTCAACTAATGAAAAACTGTTTTTT
CASSQEWLSTNEKLFF
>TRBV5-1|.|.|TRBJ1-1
TGCGCCAGCAGCTTATTTACGAGCACTGAAGCTTTCTTT
CASSLFTSTEAFF
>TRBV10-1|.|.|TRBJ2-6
TGCGCCAGCGGGGCCCCGATACCTCCTGGGGCCAACGTCCTGACTTTC
CASGAPIPPGANVLTF
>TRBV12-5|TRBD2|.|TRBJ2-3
TGTGCTAGTGGTTTGGGAATACTAGCGGGCTCTAGCACAGATACGCAGTATTTT
CASGLGILAGSSTDTQYF
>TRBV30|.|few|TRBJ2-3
TGTGCCTGGAGTGTTGGAGGGAGCGGCACAGATACGCAGTATTTT
CAWSVGGSGTDTQYF
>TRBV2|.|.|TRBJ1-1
TGTGCCAGCAGTGAAGCGGGGGGCCAGAACACTGAAGCTTTCTTT
CASSEAGGQNTEAFF
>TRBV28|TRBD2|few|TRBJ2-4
TGTGCCAGCAGTGACGGGACTAGCGGGAACCTAGCCAAAAACATTCAGTACTTC
CASSDGTSGNLAKNIQYF
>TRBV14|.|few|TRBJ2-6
TGTGCCAGCAGCCAAGGACATACCGTCCTGACTTTC
CASSQGHTVLTF
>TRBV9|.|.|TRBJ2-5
TGTGCCAGCAGCGTAGTCCCAGGATCGCAAGAGACCCAGTACTTC
CASSVVPGSQETQYF
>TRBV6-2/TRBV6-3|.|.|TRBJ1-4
TGTGCCAGCACTCCGGGACACGAGAATGAAAAACTGTTTTTT
CASTPGHENEKLFF
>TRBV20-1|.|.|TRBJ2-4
TGCAGTGGGCTAGGCACGGTGGCCAAAAACATTCAGTACTTC
CSGLGTVAKNIQYF
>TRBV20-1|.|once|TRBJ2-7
TGCAGTGCTAGCATGTGGGGTAAGGACGAGCAGTACTTC
CSASMWGKDEQYF
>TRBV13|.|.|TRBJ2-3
TGTGCCAGCAGCTACAGGGCAGGGACAGATACGCAGTATTTT
CASSYRAGTDTQYF
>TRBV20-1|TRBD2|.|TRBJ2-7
TGCAGTGCCACGGGGTGGACTAGCAGCTCCTACGAGCAGTACTTC
CSATGWTSSSYEQYF
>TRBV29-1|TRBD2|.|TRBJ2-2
TGCAGCGTAACTAGCGGGGGGCACACCGGGGAGCTGTTTTTT
CSVTSGGHTGELFF
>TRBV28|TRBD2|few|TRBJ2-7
TGTGCCAGCAGTTACCGACTAGCGGAAAGGAGCGAGCAGTACTTC
CASSYRLAERSEQYF
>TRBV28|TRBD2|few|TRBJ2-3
TGTGCCAGCGGGGGGGTACCAGATACGCAGTATTTT
CASGGVPDTQYF
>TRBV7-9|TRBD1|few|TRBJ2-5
TGTGCCAGCAGCTTATCTCAGGGGGCCTTCCAAGAGACCCAGTACTTC
CASSLSQGAFQETQYF
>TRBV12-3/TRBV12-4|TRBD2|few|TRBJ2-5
TGTGCCAGCAGTTTATTTGCGGGAGTCGGCCAAGAGACCCAGTACTTC
CASSLFAGVGQETQYF
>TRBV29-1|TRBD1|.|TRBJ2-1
TGCAGCGCTGGCGGGACAGGGATTTGGGATGAGCAGTTCTTC
CSAGGTGIWDEQFF
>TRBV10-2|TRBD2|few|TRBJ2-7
TGCGCCAGCAGTGAGTCGGGGGGGACTTTCTCCTACGAGCAGTACTTC
CASSESGGTFSYEQYF
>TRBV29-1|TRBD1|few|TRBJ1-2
TGCAGCGTTGAGGTGACAGGGTCGGGCTATGGCTACACCTTC
CSVEVTGSGYGYTF
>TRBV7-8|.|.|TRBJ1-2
TGTGCCAGCAGCTTTCGAGCTGAGTCCCTCAACTATGGCTACACCTTC
CASSFRAESLNYGYTF
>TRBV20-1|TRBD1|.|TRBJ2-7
TGCAGTGCTCGCACCGGGACAGGGTCCTACGAGCAGTACTTC
CSARTGTGSYEQYF
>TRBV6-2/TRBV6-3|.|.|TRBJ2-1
TGTGCCAGCAGTTACGAGGGGCTTGAGCAGTTCTTC
CASSYEGLEQFF
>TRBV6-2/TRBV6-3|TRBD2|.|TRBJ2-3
TGTGCCAGCAGTTCTGGGACTAGCGGGGACGGGGCAGATACGCAGTATTTT
CASSSGTSGDGADTQYF
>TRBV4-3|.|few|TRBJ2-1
TGCGCCAGCAGCCAAGATCGGGATGAGCAGTTCTTC
CASSQDRDEQFF
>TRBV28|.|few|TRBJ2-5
TGTGCCAGCAGTTCCGGACAGTTCCAAAGAGAGACCCGGTACTTC
CASSSGQFQRETRYF